This T cell receptor beta chain appears in the sequencing data of a study of blood T cell repertoires in COVID-19. Study information: COVID-19 samples collected from the United States, Italy and Spain covered acute and convalescent phases. The analysed material was cDNA or gDNA that came from T cells, B-cell-depleted T cells, or PBMCs.

Original data processing: Using reference gene primer amplification, nucleated cell counts were estimated. Clones were read by immunoSEQ multiplex PCR, and TCRdb kept only the in-frame ones, dropping some. From that table come the V and J calls and clone size; the DNA was used to work out D and trimming. Here the sample spans over 110,000 clones, approximately 89% being singletons. Germline lookup yields CDR1 SGHDN and CDR2 FVKESK. The ends were cut back, 0 bases at V and 7 bases at J, with 12 bases in the middle. The CDR3 is 14 residues long. The clonotype originates from a human donor in a cohort sampled during active COVID-19. Sample: peripheral blood. The V gene is TRBV14, the J gene TRBJ2-5, with a tentative D call TRBD1 (5 bases). As DNA, the CDR3 is TGTGCCAGCAGCCAAGATGGGGTTCAGGGGACCCAGTACTTC. Protein: CASSQDGVQGTQYF.